Below, 8 T cell receptor beta chains from the same sample are listed, as sequenced in a study of identical twins. Each CDR3 protein is one row after TCRdb ran MiXCR on the 5' RACE reads. The table shows some 760,000 distinct CDR3 sequences, with about 20% occurring only once. The sample was also linked to a second study, of T cells expressing NK-cell markers.

The sequenced sample was PBMCs. The source of these receptors is a woman aged 18-29 years in good health.

The rearrangement links TRBV7-3 to TRBJ2-7, with D possibly being TRBD1 (6 bases). There are 15 residues in the CDR3. V shed 3 bases and J shed 2 bases, with 14 bases lying between them. The germline gives CDR1 SGHTA, CDR2 FQGTGA. CDR3 loop: CASSLGAGVTYEQYF. DNA for the CDR3: TGTGCCAGCAGCTTGGGGGCTGGGGTTACCTACGAGCAGTACTTC.

This sequence joins TRBV5-6 and TRBJ2-1; no definite D call. Germline V CDR1 and CDR2: SGHDT, YYEEEE. V gave up 4 bases and J gave up 6 bases, with 5 bases separating them. The CDR3 contains 11 residues. CDR3 sequence reads: CASSTVNEQFF. The CDR3 DNA reads as TGTGCCAGCAGCACGGTCAATGAGCAGTTCTTC.

The chain carries TRBV12-3 or TRBV12-4 and TRBJ1-5, with 8 bases identical to TRBD1. The CDR3 totals 16 residues. V shed 3 bases and J 5 bases; nucleotides not matched to a gene: 9. CDR3 residues: CASSFTFQGAYQPQHF. CDR3 nucleotides: TGTGCCAGCAGTTTTACATTCCAGGGGGCCTATCAGCCCCAGCATTTT.

The CDR3 here is CAWSRSSGTLEQYF. DNA of the CDR3: TGTGCCTGGAGTCGGAGTAGCGGGACTCTGGAGCAGTACTTC. The rearrangement links TRBV30 to TRBJ2-7, with 8 positions matching TRBD2. Germline loops: CDR1 GTSNPN, CDR2 SVGIG (reference sequence). This CDR3 contains 14 residues. Losses at the gene ends were 2 bases for V and 7 bases for J; bases not matched to a gene: 10.

This clonotype was seen a few times. This sequence joins TRBV20-1 and TRBJ1-5, with D unclear. There are 17 residues in the CDR3. Germline CDR1 DFQATT, CDR2 SNEGSKA (reference sequence). Deletions cut 0 bases from V and 7 bases from J, with 22 bases between. The CDR3 here is CSARDPFFRSPRQPQHF. The CDR3 nucleotides read TGCAGTGCTAGAGATCCGTTCTTCCGGTCCCCTCGGCAGCCCCAGCATTTT.

This clonotype was observed a handful of times. The V and J genes are TRBV12-3 or TRBV12-4 and TRBJ2-6; maybe TRBD1 (5 bases). Deletions cut 4 bases from V and 0 bases from J, with 10 bases between. The CDR3 extends over 16 amino acids. DNA for the CDR3: TGTGCCAGCAGTTCTCAGGGCCGCTCTGGGGCCAACGTCCTGACTTTC. Translating it yields CASSSQGRSGANVLTF.

The V and J genes are TRBV10-2 and TRBJ2-7; TRBD2 might be the D (5 bases). Trimming cost V 8 bases and J 5 bases, with 13 bases left between them. Germline CDR1 and CDR2: WSHSY and SAAADI. The CDR3 covers 12 residues. This CDR3 reads CASWLSGNEQYF. CDR3 bases: TGCGCCAGCTGGTTGTCGGGAAACGAGCAGTACTTC.

The V call is TRBV11-2, the J call TRBJ2-2, with 7 bases that match TRBD2. CDR3 length equals 18 residues. V lost 6 bases and J lost 5; bases outside the gene matches: 18. Germline V gives CDR1 SGHAT, CDR2 FQNNGV. The CDR3 DNA sequence: TGTGCCAGCAGTCGGGACTATTTCGGACTGGGGTGGACCGGGGAGCTGTTTTTT. Protein product: CASSRDYFGLGWTGELFF.